These T cell receptor beta chains were read from a single sample in a study of response to subunit inactivated influenza vaccine. TCRdb redid the calling of the RT-PCR reads with MiXCR, one entry per CDR3 protein. The sample carries hundreds of thousands of distinct CDR3 sequences, 25% recorded once. Sequenced here: CD4+ T cells sorted from PBMCs, sampled approximately 5 days after vaccination. The source of these receptors is a man aged 50-59 years who received an inactivated influenza vaccine. Both conserved end residues are part of each CDR3. A D gene is named only where the DNA matches it firmly. For some rows the clone size is stated as once, few or many, or as a class when expanded; others skip it.

j_call d_call clone_size v_call cdr3_nt cdr3_aa
TRBJ2-5 TRBD2 - TRBV7-8 TGTGCCAGCAGCTCCCCGATGGCGGGGGGCTGGGAGACCCAGTACTTC CASSSPMAGGWETQYF
TRBJ1-5 TRBD1 few TRBV24-1 TGTGCCACCAGTGACGGACCGGGACAGGGGAATCAGCCCCAGCATTTT CATSDGPGQGNQPQHF
TRBJ2-5 - - TRBV5-1 TGCGCCAGCGTGGATACGGGGGGCGTCGAGACCCAGTACTTC CASVDTGGVETQYF
TRBJ1-6 TRBD1 few TRBV10-3 TGTGCCATCAGTTCGACAGGGTTGAATTCACCCCTCCACTTT CAISSTGLNSPLHF
TRBJ2-1 TRBD2 few TRBV29-1 TGCAGCGTTGCCCCGACTAGCAGTCTTGGCCATGAGCAGTTCTTC CSVAPTSSLGHEQFF
TRBJ1-1 - - TRBV4-2 TGTGCCAGCAGTCAACTGGGGGGGGAGGTTACTGAAGCTTTCTTT CASSQLGGEVTEAFF
TRBJ2-1 - - TRBV5-1 TGCGCCAGCAGCTCATTACAGGCCAACCATGAGCAGTTCTTC CASSSLQANHEQFF
TRBJ1-1 - few TRBV28 TGTGCCAGCAGTTTTTCGGCCAGGGGCCGCGCGGAAGCTTTCTTT CASSFSARGRAEAFF
TRBJ2-7 TRBD1 few TRBV11-1 TGTGCCAGCAGCTCAACTCTGGACAGGGGGATTCCTTTGTTGGAGCAGTACTTC CASSSTLDRGIPLLEQYF
TRBJ2-7 - - TRBV4-1 TGCGCCAGCAGCCGAGATCGGGTGCTGGGCGAGCAGTACTTC CASSRDRVLGEQYF
TRBJ2-7 TRBD2 - TRBV6-1 TGTGCCAGCACTCCAAGCGGGGGGCCGAATTACGAGCAGTACTTC CASTPSGGPNYEQYF
TRBJ2-3 - few TRBV7-3 TGTGCCAGCAGCTCCGAACCAGGGCTAGCAGGGGCAGATACGCAGTATTTT CASSSEPGLAGADTQYF
TRBJ1-5 - - TRBV20-1 TGCAGTGCTAGAGCGATAGATAGGGGCAATCAGCCCCAGCATTTT CSARAIDRGNQPQHF
TRBJ1-6 - many TRBV20-1 TGCAGTGCTTTTACAGGGAGCTATAATTCACCCCTCCACTTT CSAFTGSYNSPLHF
TRBJ1-2 - - TRBV7-9 TGTGCCAGCAGCGCCGGGACGGAGCTCCGTGGCTACACCTTC CASSAGTELRGYTF
TRBJ2-2 - - TRBV6-2/TRBV6-3 TGTGCCAGCAGTTACTCGGGGAAAAGGGGCGACACCGGGGAGCTGTTTTTT CASSYSGKRGDTGELFF
TRBJ2-1 TRBD2 - TRBV6-5 TGTGCCAGCAGTTACTCGAGAGGGACTAGCGGGGGGCTGGTCGAGTTCTTC CASSYSRGTSGGLVEFF
TRBJ1-5 - many TRBV12-3/TRBV12-4 TGTGCCAGCAGACAGGCACAGGGTGACAATCAGCCCCAGCATTTT CASRQAQGDNQPQHF
TRBJ2-7 - - TRBV20-1 TGCAGTGGATTGCGTTCGGAATACGAGCAGTACTTC CSGLRSEYEQYF
TRBJ2-1 - - TRBV20-1 TGCAGTGCTAGAGATGCAGGGCCAGCCGGCCACAATGAGCAGTTCTTC CSARDAGPAGHNEQFF
TRBJ2-7 - few TRBV5-1 TGCGCCAGCAGCTTGGGATCTGGACAGAGACTAAACGAGCAGTACTTC CASSLGSGQRLNEQYF
TRBJ2-2 - - TRBV25-1 TGTGCCAGCAGTCAGGGCATGGGCGGGGAGCTGTTTTTT CASSQGMGGELFF
TRBJ2-7 TRBD2 - TRBV28 TGTGCCACGACCGAGACTAGCGGCTACGAGCAGTACTTC CATTETSGYEQYF
TRBJ1-5 - - TRBV20-1 TGCAGTGCTAGAGACCGGACTTGGCGGGCCAGCAATCAGCCCCAGCATTTT CSARDRTWRASNQPQHF
TRBJ2-3 - once TRBV29-1 TGCAGCGTTGAAGACCGCTCCAGCACAGATACGCAGTATTTT CSVEDRSSTDTQYF
TRBJ2-2 TRBD1 - TRBV7-2 TGTGCCAGCAGCCAACCAGGGGGCGGCGACACCGGGGAGCTGTTTTTT CASSQPGGGDTGELFF
TRBJ2-7 - once TRBV14 TGTGCCAGCAGCCAAGATGGTCGCGGTTGGGATGATCCCAACCCAACACCAGCCTACGAGCAGTACTTC CASSQDGRGWDDPNPTPAYEQYF
TRBJ2-4 - many TRBV20-1 TGCAGTGCCTCCAAGTTAGCCAAAAACATTCAGTACTTC CSASKLAKNIQYF
TRBJ2-1 TRBD2 - TRBV27 TGTGCCAGCTTGGGTACTAGCGGGAGGACAGCCTACAATGAGCAGTTCTTC CASLGTSGRTAYNEQFF
TRBJ2-7 TRBD2 - TRBV11-2 TGTGCCAGCAGCTTAGTCTCCGGGCGGGCTAGCGGGGGCCCTAGCTACGAGCAGTACTTC CASSLVSGRASGGPSYEQYF
TRBJ2-7 - few TRBV7-2 TGTGCCAGCAGCTTTGTCTCCCGGGGAGCGGGCGAGCAGTACTTC CASSFVSRGAGEQYF
TRBJ1-1 - - TRBV7-8 TGTGCCAGCAGCTTAGTTGGTCTCTTGGACACTGAAGCTTTCTTT CASSLVGLLDTEAFF
TRBJ2-5 - few TRBV30 TGTGCCTGGAGTGTATGGCCCCAAGAGACCCAGTACTTC CAWSVWPQETQYF
TRBJ2-2 - - TRBV2 TGTGCCAGCAACTTGGACAGGGAGGGAACCGGGGAGCTGTTTTTT CASNLDREGTGELFF
TRBJ2-1 - few TRBV5-1 TGCGCCAGCAGCTTGGACGGGGTATCCTACAATGAGCAGTTCTTC CASSLDGVSYNEQFF
TRBJ2-1 TRBD1 few TRBV28 TGTGCCAGCAGTTCCCAGGACAGGGTTAAGAATGAGCAGTTCTTC CASSSQDRVKNEQFF
TRBJ2-1 TRBD2 many TRBV20-1 TGCAGTTTAGACGGACTAGTGGGTAATGAGCAGTTCTTC CSLDGLVGNEQFF
TRBJ2-7 TRBD2 few TRBV20-1 TGCAGTGCTTCGGGACTAGCGGAATACGAGCAGTACTTC CSASGLAEYEQYF
TRBJ2-2 TRBD1 - TRBV5-1 TGCGCCAGCACCCCTCCGGGACAGCAGTCTACCGGGGAGCTGTTTTTT CASTPPGQQSTGELFF
TRBJ2-2 TRBD1 - TRBV28 TGTGCCAGCAGTTTATGGTTTCGCCGGGACAGGAGGAACACCGGGGAGCTGTTTTTT CASSLWFRRDRRNTGELFF
TRBJ2-3 - - TRBV29-1 TGCAGCGTTGCCGCTCGCGGGTACACAGATACGCAGTATTTT CSVAARGYTDTQYF
TRBJ1-1 - - TRBV7-9 TGTGCCAGCAGCTTAGAGGGAATTAGGACTGAAGCTTTCTTT CASSLEGIRTEAFF
TRBJ2-3 - - TRBV7-9 TGTGCCAGCAGCTTAGGGAGAGCGGGTTTGTCAGATACGCAGTATTTT CASSLGRAGLSDTQYF
TRBJ2-3 - - TRBV5-8 TGTGCCAGCAGCTGGGGACACCTCCGCACAGATACGCAGTATTTT CASSWGHLRTDTQYF
TRBJ2-5 - few TRBV18 TGTGCCAGCTCACCAATCGGGACGGAGACCCAGTACTTC CASSPIGTETQYF
TRBJ2-5 TRBD2 few TRBV10-3 TGTGCCATCAAACCGGGAGGAAAAGAGACCCAGTACTTC CAIKPGGKETQYF
TRBJ1-2 TRBD1 - TRBV20-1 TGCAGTGCAACCGTCGACAGGGTTAGGGGAACTAACTATGGCTACACCTTC CSATVDRVRGTNYGYTF
TRBJ1-1 - few TRBV5-1 TGCGCCAGCAGCTCGTTGGGGGTGGACACTGAAGCTTTCTTT CASSSLGVDTEAFF
TRBJ2-7 - few TRBV6-2/TRBV6-3 TGTGCCAGCAGTTCCAGGGTGACCTACGAGCAGTACTTC CASSSRVTYEQYF